The rows below give T cell receptor beta chains drawn from one sample of a study of identical twins. One entry per CDR3 protein results from TCRdb running MiXCR on the 5' RACE reads. This table has 450,000 to 650,000 distinct CDR3 sequences, around 15% appearing once. This same sample was also taken into another study, of yellow fever vaccine responses in identical twins.

The sample taken for sequencing was CD4+ T cells sorted from blood. These receptors were collected from a woman aged 18-35 years in good health. CDR3s include the opening cysteine and the closing phenylalanine or tryptophan. The D gene is left open where the match is weak. Clone size is given for some rows only: seen once, a few or many times, or a class if the clone is expanded.

>TRBV4-2|TRBJ2-2|-|few
TGTGCCAGCAACCCCTCTCCCGGCTCGAGCACCGGGGAGCTGTTTTTT
CASNPSPGSSTGELFF
>TRBV5-1|TRBJ2-1|TRBD2|few
TGCGCCAGCAGCTTGGGACTAGCCGAGGAGCAGTTCTTC
CASSLGLAEEQFF
>TRBV24-1|TRBJ2-7|-|-
TGTGCCACCAGTGATCGATCGGGAGTGAGGCACGAGCAGTACTTC
CATSDRSGVRHEQYF
>TRBV4-1|TRBJ2-2|TRBD2|-
TGCGCCAGCAGCCAACTAGCGGGAGTCGGCACCGGGGAGCTGTTTTTT
CASSQLAGVGTGELFF
>TRBV4-1|TRBJ2-5|-|few
TGCGCCAGCAGCCAATATAGCGCGAGTAGCCAAGAGACCCAGTACTTC
CASSQYSASSQETQYF
>TRBV6-1|TRBJ2-7|TRBD1|-
TGTGCCAGCAGTCCTTCGACAGGGGGCTACGAGCAGTACTTC
CASSPSTGGYEQYF
>TRBV12-3/TRBV12-4|TRBJ2-3|-|few
TGTGCCAGCACCAATTCGGACAGAACTTACACAGATACGCAGTATTTT
CASTNSDRTYTDTQYF
>TRBV12-3/TRBV12-4|TRBJ2-7|TRBD1|many
TGTGCCAGCAGTTTAGGTTGGGGACAGACCTCCTACGAGCAGTACTTC
CASSLGWGQTSYEQYF
>TRBV12-3/TRBV12-4|TRBJ2-5|TRBD1|few
TGTGCCAGCAGTCGACGACAGGGTCGGGTCGAGACCCAGTACTTC
CASSRRQGRVETQYF
>TRBV20-1|TRBJ2-1|TRBD2|-
TGCAGTGCTTCCTCCGGGACTAGCCTTAACAATGAGCAGTTCTTC
CSASSGTSLNNEQFF
>TRBV2|TRBJ2-7|TRBD2|-
TGTGCCAGCAGACGAAACAGCGGGGGTGCCTACGAGCAGTACTTC
CASRRNSGGAYEQYF
>TRBV5-1|TRBJ2-5|TRBD2|few
TGCGCCAGCAGCTCGGCCTCGATAGGACTCGGGGGGGAGACCCAGTACTTC
CASSSASIGLGGETQYF
>TRBV6-1|TRBJ2-1|TRBD1|-
TGTGCCAGCAGTGCCCCTCGGGACAGGGATAAAGAGCAGTTCTTC
CASSAPRDRDKEQFF
>TRBV20-1|TRBJ2-5|-|many
TGCAGTGCTAGAGTCGGAGGGGAGACCCAGTACTTC
CSARVGGETQYF
>TRBV2|TRBJ2-2|-|-
TGTGCCAGCACCTACATGGGGGTAGGCACCGGGGAGCTGTTTTTT
CASTYMGVGTGELFF
>TRBV7-9|TRBJ1-1|-|-
TGTGCCAGCAGCTTTCGTCAAGACGCCACTGAAGCTTTCTTT
CASSFRQDATEAFF